A selection of T cell receptor beta chains follows, all from one sample in a study of T cells in Graves' hyperthyroidism and ophthalmopathy. TCRdb fed the multiplex PCR reads into MiXCR, producing one record per CDR3 protein. The profile shows around 600,000 distinct CDR3 sequences, approximately 15% of them singletons. Material for sequencing was blood. Receptor source: a woman aged 40 to 55 with Graves' ophthalmopathy. Each CDR3 is given with its conserved first and last residue. Each record gives: V gene, D gene, J gene, clone size, CDR3 protein, CDR3 DNA. The D gene is left open where the match is weak. Clone size appears in some rows only: once, few, many, or a class for an expanded clone.

TRBV5-1	-	TRBJ2-1	many	CASSLVAGLGVEQFF	TGCGCCAGCAGCTTGGTGGCAGGCTTGGGTGTAGAGCAGTTCTTC
TRBV28	-	TRBJ1-2	-	CASSWSRGGGYTF	TGTGCCAGCAGTTGGTCGAGGGGCGGTGGCTACACCTTC
TRBV6-1	TRBD2	TRBJ2-2	few	CASSTLAGGVGGELFF	TGTGCCAGCAGTACACTAGCGGGAGGAGTTGGCGGGGAGCTGTTTTTT
TRBV7-8	-	TRBJ2-3	many	CASRLSVGSTDTQYF	TGTGCCAGCAGACTTAGCGTGGGCAGCACAGATACGCAGTATTTT
TRBV12-3/TRBV12-4	-	TRBJ1-5	-	CASSPPSNQPQHF	TGTGCCAGCTCCCCCCCTAGCAATCAGCCCCAGCATTTT
TRBV19	-	TRBJ1-3	few	CASSARSWDNSGNTIYF	TGTGCCAGTAGCGCCCGATCATGGGACAACTCTGGAAACACCATATATTTT
TRBV15	TRBD1	TRBJ2-5	few	CATSRDLVQGARETQYF	TGTGCCACCAGCAGAGATCTTGTACAGGGGGCAAGAGAGACCCAGTACTTC
TRBV5-4	TRBD1	TRBJ2-5	-	CASSLGQGFQETQYF	TGTGCCAGCAGCTTAGGACAGGGCTTCCAAGAGACCCAGTACTTC
TRBV7-6	TRBD1	TRBJ1-1	many	CASSLTGKSTEAFF	TGTGCCAGCAGCTTGACAGGGAAAAGCACTGAAGCTTTCTTT
TRBV2	-	TRBJ1-2	many	CASSRGPPDGYTF	TGTGCCAGCAGTCGAGGGCCCCCGGATGGCTACACCTTC
TRBV11-1	TRBD1	TRBJ2-3	few	CASRGRTGDTDTQYF	TGTGCCAGCAGGGGTCGGACAGGGGACACAGATACGCAGTATTTT
TRBV9	TRBD2	TRBJ2-1	-	CASSVESGGPPRQFF	TGTGCCAGCAGCGTAGAGTCGGGAGGGCCGCCACGTCAGTTCTTC
TRBV5-1	-	TRBJ2-7	-	CASSNRDFAYEQYF	TGTGCCAGCAGCAACCGGGACTTCGCCTACGAGCAGTACTTC
TRBV2	-	TRBJ1-5	many	CASSEQATSNQPQHF	TGTGCCAGCAGTGAACAGGCAACCAGCAATCAGCCCCAGCATTTT
TRBV9	-	TRBJ1-2	few	CASSVGLGSGYTF	TGTGCCAGCAGCGTAGGTCTGGGTAGTGGCTACACCTTC
TRBV7-9	-	TRBJ1-2	-	CASSPSPVSNYGYTF	TGTGCCAGCAGCCCCTCGCCCGTTTCTAACTATGGCTACACCTTC
TRBV6-1	TRBD1	TRBJ1-6	many	CASSDRQGDVNSPLHF	TGTGCCAGCAGTGATAGACAGGGGGACGTGAATTCACCCCTCCACTTT